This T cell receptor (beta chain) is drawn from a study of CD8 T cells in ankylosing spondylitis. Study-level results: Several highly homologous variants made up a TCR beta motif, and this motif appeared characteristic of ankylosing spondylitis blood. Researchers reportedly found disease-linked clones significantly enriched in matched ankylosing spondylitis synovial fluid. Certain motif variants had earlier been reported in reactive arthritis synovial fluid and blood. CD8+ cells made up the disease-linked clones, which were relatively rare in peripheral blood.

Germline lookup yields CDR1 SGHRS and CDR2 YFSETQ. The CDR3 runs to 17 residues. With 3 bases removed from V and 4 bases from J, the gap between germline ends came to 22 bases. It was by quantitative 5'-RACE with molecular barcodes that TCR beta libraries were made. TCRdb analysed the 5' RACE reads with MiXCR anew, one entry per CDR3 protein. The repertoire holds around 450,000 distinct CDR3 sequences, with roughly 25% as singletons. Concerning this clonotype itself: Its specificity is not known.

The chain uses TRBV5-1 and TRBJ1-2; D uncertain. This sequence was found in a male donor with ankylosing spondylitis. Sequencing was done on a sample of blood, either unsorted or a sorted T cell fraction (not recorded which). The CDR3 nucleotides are TGCGCCAGCAGCTCCATCACCGGCGGGAGTGGAACCTATGGCTACACCTTC. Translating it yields CASSSITGGSGTYGYTF.